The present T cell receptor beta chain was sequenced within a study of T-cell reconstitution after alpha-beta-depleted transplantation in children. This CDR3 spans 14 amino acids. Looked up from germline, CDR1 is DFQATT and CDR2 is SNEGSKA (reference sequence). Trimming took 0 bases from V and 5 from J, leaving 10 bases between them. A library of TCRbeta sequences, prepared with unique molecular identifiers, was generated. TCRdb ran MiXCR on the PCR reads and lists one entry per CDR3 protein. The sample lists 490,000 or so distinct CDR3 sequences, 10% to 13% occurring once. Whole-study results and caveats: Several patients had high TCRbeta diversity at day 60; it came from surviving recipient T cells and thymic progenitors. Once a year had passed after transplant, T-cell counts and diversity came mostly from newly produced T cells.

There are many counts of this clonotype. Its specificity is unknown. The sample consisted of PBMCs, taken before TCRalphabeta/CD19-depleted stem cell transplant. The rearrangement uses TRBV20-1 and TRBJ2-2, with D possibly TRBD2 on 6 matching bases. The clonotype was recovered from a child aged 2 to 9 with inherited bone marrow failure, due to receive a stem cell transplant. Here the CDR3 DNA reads TGCAGTGCTAGAGATACTAGCCGTACCGGGGAGCTGTTTTTT. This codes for CSARDTSRTGELFF.